Below, 16 T cell receptor beta chains from the same sample are listed, as sequenced in a study of blood T cell repertoires in COVID-19. The data were produced by immunoSEQ multiplex PCR, yet TCRdb's version contains in-frame clones alone and is incomplete. The table shows about 70,000 clones, with about 80% occurring only once. The sequencing sample was made of peripheral blood. These TCRs come from a woman in her seventies with acute or convalescent COVID-19.

The J gene is TRBJ2-5, the V gene TRBV19; 12 bases map to TRBD2. The CDR3 has 16 residues. Germline trimming cut 0 bases from V and 7 bases from J; bases unmatched to any gene: 6. Germline lookup yields CDR1 LNHDA and CDR2 SQIVND (reference sequence). The chain's CDR3 is CASSIDLAGGPGTQYF. Written as DNA, the CDR3 is TGTGCCAGTAGTATAGACCTAGCGGGAGGGCCGGGGACCCAGTACTTC.

This clone was seen many times. This sequence joins TRBV30 and TRBJ2-1; D might be TRBD2 (5 bases). This CDR3 comprises 15 residues. The ends were cut back, 2 bases at V and 2 bases at J, with 13 bases in the middle. The germline V gene encodes CDR1 GTSNPN and CDR2 SVGIG (reference sequence). Here the CDR3 reads CAWSPGVATYNEQFF. The CDR3 bases are TGTGCCTGGAGTCCCGGGGTAGCGACCTACAATGAGCAGTTCTTC.

The chain carries TRBV7-6 and TRBJ2-7, with 7 bases aligning to TRBD1. The length of the CDR3 is 15 residues. V lost 1 base, J lost 3 bases, and 6 bases stayed unmatched. CDR1 is SGHVS, CDR2 FNYEAQ, per germline. The CDR3 protein is CASSLDLGGIYEQYF. The CDR3 region has the DNA TGTGCCAGCAGCTTAGATCTAGGGGGCATCTACGAGCAGTACTTC.

This chain joins TRBV5-1 and TRBJ1-5, with TRBD1 as a possible D gene (5 bases). Germline loops: CDR1 SGHRS, CDR2 YFSETQ. The V end lost 2 bases, the J end lost 10 bases, and 13 bases lay between the germline ends. The CDR3 totals 13 residues. The CDR3 sequence: CASSFQGEGPQHF. CDR3 DNA: TGCGCCAGCAGCTTCCAGGGTGAAGGACCCCAGCATTTT.

The chain has TRBV4-2 and TRBJ1-1, with 11 bases that match TRBD1. The germline V gene encodes CDR1 LGHNA and CDR2 YNFKEQ. V shed 8 bases and J 5 bases; nucleotides not matched to a gene: 7. The CDR3 sequence is 14 residues long. CDR3 amino acids: CASRPGTGGTEAFF. Written as DNA, the CDR3 is TGTGCCAGCCGCCCCGGGACAGGGGGTACTGAAGCTTTCTTT.

This chain joins TRBV6-5 and TRBJ2-5; no clear D gene. V gave up 6 bases and J gave up 1 base, with 9 bases separating them. The length of the CDR3 is 13 residues. Germline values: CDR1 MNHEY, CDR2 SVGAGI. CDR3 sequence reads: CASRLRFQETQYF. The CDR3 DNA sequence: TGTGCCAGCAGATTACGGTTCCAAGAGACCCAGTACTTC.

V usage is TRBV27 and J usage is TRBJ2-2; D might be TRBD2 (6 bases). The germline V gene encodes CDR1 MNHEY and CDR2 SMNVEV (reference sequence). V was shortened by 6 bases and J by 2 bases, with 19 bases between the two germline ends. The CDR3 runs to 17 residues. For the CDR3, the DNA is TGTGCCAGCAGCCCTACGGGGGTCGGCCTTAACACCGGGGAGCTGTTTTTT. This encodes CASSPTGVGLNTGELFF.

This clone was seen repeatedly, ten times or more. The rearrangement links TRBV19 to TRBJ1-1; TRBD1 matches 9 bases. CDR3 length equals 19 residues. Trimming removed 3 bases from V and 3 bases from J; junction bases left unmatched: 17. Germline CDR1 is LNHDA and CDR2 is SQIVND (reference sequence). CDR3 region: CASSIGALTGGGDHTEAFF. Written as DNA, the CDR3 is TGTGCCAGTAGTATCGGTGCCCTTACAGGGGGCGGGGACCACACTGAAGCTTTCTTT.

The gene calls are TRBV7-3 and TRBJ2-5, with a weak D call TRBD1 (6 bases). V lost 3 bases to trimming and J lost 4 bases, with 9 bases between them. The germline gives CDR1 SGHTA, CDR2 FQGTGA. The CDR3 sequence is 13 residues long. The CDR3 spells CASSLNRVETQYF. CDR3 DNA: TGTGCCAGCAGCTTGAACAGGGTAGAGACCCAGTACTTC.

The rearrangement uses TRBV29-1 and TRBJ2-5; tentatively, D is TRBD2 (6 bases). V gave up 3 bases and J gave up 5 bases, with 13 bases separating them. Germline loops: CDR1 SQVTM, CDR2 ANQGSEA. The CDR3 spans 13 residues. In nucleotides, the CDR3 is TGCAGCGTTGATATAGCGGCCGGGGAGACCCAGTACTTC. This encodes CSVDIAAGETQYF.

The chain combines TRBV9 with TRBJ2-7; 9 bases match TRBD2. This CDR3 has 15 amino acids. Trimming at V came to 0 bases and at J to 0 bases, leaving 1 base not matched to a gene. Germline values: CDR1 SGDLS, CDR2 YYNGEE. As DNA, the CDR3 is TGTGCCAGCAGCGTAGGACTAGCGGCCTCCTACGAGCAGTACTTC. Residues: CASSVGLAASYEQYF.

The chain uses TRBV29-1 and TRBJ1-2; D is undetermined. V was trimmed by 3 bases and J by 6 bases, leaving 14 bases between them. Germline CDR1 reads SQVTM; CDR2 reads ANQGSEA. CDR3 length: 13 residues. The CDR3 sequence: CSVENNGLDGYTF. The CDR3 DNA reads as TGCAGCGTTGAGAATAACGGTCTAGATGGCTACACCTTC.

The chain links TRBV6-5 to TRBJ2-1; tentative D call: TRBD2 (7 bases). The CDR3 sequence is 14 residues long. Trimming took off 8 bases at V and 3 bases at J, with 14 bases between the two ends. The germline gives CDR1 MNHEY, CDR2 SVGAGI. CDR3 residues: CASWGGQNYNEQFF. In DNA, the CDR3 is TGTGCCAGCTGGGGGGGGCAGAACTACAATGAGCAGTTCTTC.

A single count supports this clone. This sequence joins TRBV7-9 and TRBJ1-4; 11 nucleotides line up with TRBD1. Germline V CDR1 and CDR2: SEHNR, FQNEAQ (reference sequence). The ends lost 1 base at V and 8 bases at J; junction bases unmatched: 3. This CDR3 comprises 15 residues. CDR3: CASSLGTGGREKLFF. The CDR3 bases are TGTGCCAGCAGCTTAGGGACAGGGGGCAGAGAAAAACTGTTTTTT. Full variable domain (remainder filled in from reference TRBV7-9 and TRBJ1-4): DTGVSQNPRHKITKRGQNVTFRCDPISEHNRLYWYRQTLGQGPEFLTYFQNEAQLEKSRLLSDRFSAERPKGSFSTLEIQRTEQGDSAMYLCASSLGTGGREKLFFGSGTQLSVL.

The J gene is TRBJ1-6, the V gene TRBV7-2, with D maybe TRBD1 (5 bases). The V end was cut by 5 bases, the J end by 7 bases, with 12 bases between. CDR1 and CDR2 from the germline V gene are SGHTA and FQGNSA. This CDR3 contains 14 residues. The CDR3 here is CASSPDGGNSPLHF. CDR3 bases: TGTGCCAGCAGCCCCGACGGGGGGAATTCACCCCTCCACTTT.

J is TRBJ1-1 and V is TRBV9; no clear D gene. This CDR3 comprises 15 residues. V was shortened by 0 bases and J by 1 base, with 10 bases between the two germline ends. CDR1 is SGDLS and CDR2 is YYNGEE in the germline V gene. CDR3 DNA sequence: TGTGCCAGCAGCGTAGAAGGAGGGAGGAACACTGAAGCTTTCTTT. Protein: CASSVEGGRNTEAFF.